The 23 T cell receptor beta chains presented below share a single source sample, sequenced in a study of blood T cell repertoires in COVID-19. The repertoire was sequenced with immunoSEQ multiplex PCR; TCRdb's copy has only in-frame clones and lacks some. The table has about 59,000 clones, approximately 92% seen once. Sequencing was done on a sample of peripheral blood. The receptors derive from an elderly man with acute or convalescent COVID-19.

This clone is a singleton in its sample. The chain uses TRBV5-1 and TRBJ1-2; 7 nucleotides line up with TRBD1. Germline trimming cut 0 bases from V and 5 bases from J; bases unmatched to any gene: 10. This CDR3 has 16 amino acids. Germline V gene data show CDR1 as SGHRS and CDR2 as YFSETQ. The CDR3 region has the DNA TGCGCCAGCAGCTTGGGTCTGACAGGGCTAGGGTATGGCTACACCTTC. This translates into CASSLGLTGLGYGYTF.

V gene TRBV11-2 combines with J gene TRBJ2-3; possibly TRBD2 for D (5 bases). The germline V and J ends were trimmed by 0 bases and 6 bases, with 19 bases remaining between them. Looked up from germline, CDR1 is SGHAT and CDR2 is FQNNGV. The CDR3 contains 17 residues. In nucleotides, the CDR3 is TGTGCCAGCAGCTTAGAGAGAGCGGCCCGACGTATGGATACGCAGTATTTT. Its translation: CASSLERAARRMDTQYF.

This chain joins TRBV6-5 and TRBJ2-7; D gene uncertain. CDR1 is MNHEY and CDR2 is SVGAGI in the germline V gene. The CDR3 spans 12 residues. V was cut by 6 bases and J by 4 bases, with 10 bases left in between. In DNA, the CDR3 is TGTGCCAGCAGCCCAGCGAGGTACGAGCAGTACTTC. This translates into CASSPARYEQYF.

This chain connects TRBV28 to TRBJ2-7, with D possibly TRBD1 on 5 matching bases. Trimming left V 6 bases short and J 1 base short, with 13 bases between. This CDR3 is built from 14 residues. Germline V gene lookup returns CDR1 MDHEN and CDR2 SYDVKM. Written as DNA, the CDR3 is TGTGCCAGCAGAAAACCCAGGGATTCCTACGAGCAGTACTTC. Translation: CASRKPRDSYEQYF.

This sequence joins TRBV11-3 and TRBJ2-3, with 7 bases fitting TRBD1. V dropped 1 base and J dropped 1; count of bases not matched to a gene: 5. The CDR3 contains 16 residues. Germline assignment: CDR1 SGHNT and CDR2 YENEEA. The CDR3, as DNA: TGTGCCAGCAGCTTAGGTGCGCAGGGGGGCACAGATACGCAGTATTTT. It is translated as CASSLGAQGGTDTQYF.

The chain couples TRBV5-6 to TRBJ2-5, with a weak D call TRBD1 (5 bases). CDR3 length: 14 residues. The germline V gene encodes CDR1 SGHDT and CDR2 YYEEEE. Trimming removed 4 bases at V and 2 bases at J, with 12 bases between. The CDR3: CASSARQSQETQYF. DNA for the CDR3: TGTGCCAGCAGCGCTCGACAGTCACAAGAGACCCAGTACTTC.

The rearrangement links TRBV15 to TRBJ2-1; D possibly corresponds to TRBD1 (6 bases). This CDR3 is 14 amino acids long. Germline CDR1 is LNHNV and CDR2 is YYDKDF (reference sequence). V was cut by 2 bases and J by 8 bases, with 13 bases left in between. The chain's CDR3 is CATSRRTVSDEQFF. The CDR3 DNA follows: TGTGCCACCAGCAGAAGGACAGTCTCGGATGAGCAGTTCTTC.

The V call is TRBV5-1, the J call TRBJ2-5; the match to TRBD2 covers 9 bases. The V and J ends lost 4 bases and 3 bases, in that order; junction bases with no gene match: 10. The germline CDR1 and CDR2 sequences are SGHRS and YFSETQ. This CDR3 has 16 amino acids. CDR3 loop: CASSPTGTSREETQYF. DNA of the CDR3: TGCGCCAGCAGCCCCACCGGGACTAGCAGGGAAGAGACCCAGTACTTC.

The chain employs TRBV14 and TRBJ1-2; 10 bases align to TRBD1. Germline loops: CDR1 SGHDN, CDR2 FVKESK. CDR3 length: 20 amino acids. The J segment lost 0 bases and the V segment lost 0 bases, leaving 13 bases of the junction unmatched. The CDR3 DNA is TGTGCCAGCAGCCAAGATAGAAGGGGACAGGGGAAGACCCCTAACTATGGCTACACCTTC. Residues: CASSQDRRGQGKTPNYGYTF.

The V call is TRBV27, the J call TRBJ2-6; no clear D gene. Germline CDR1 reads MNHEY; CDR2 reads SMNVEV (reference sequence). This CDR3 is 15 amino acids long. V was cut by 7 bases and J by 4 bases, with 14 bases left in between. This CDR3 is CASTSPLTGANVLTF. CDR3 in DNA: TGTGCCAGCACGTCCCCCCTAACCGGGGCCAACGTCCTGACTTTC. The variable domain in full, with the rest retrieved from reference TRBV27 and TRBJ2-6, is EAQVTQNPRYLITVTGKKLTVTCSQNMNHEYMSWYRQDPGLGLRQIYYSMNVEVTDKGDVPEGYKVSRKEKRNFPLILESPSPNQTSLYFCASTSPLTGANVLTFGAGSRLTVL.

The chain carries TRBV7-6 and TRBJ2-3; 8 nucleotides match TRBD2. V shed 5 bases, J shed 7 bases, and the junction held 17 bases outside the gene matches. The CDR3 contains 17 residues. Germline lookup yields CDR1 SGHVS and CDR2 FNYEAQ. The CDR3: CASSQIGGAGERNTQYF. In DNA, the CDR3 is TGTGCCAGCAGCCAAATAGGTGGAGCGGGGGAGAGGAATACGCAGTATTTT.

The chain has TRBV19 and TRBJ1-1; tentative D call: TRBD1 (5 bases). Trimming removed 3 bases at V and 1 base at J, with 6 bases between. Germline V gives CDR1 LNHDA, CDR2 SQIVND (reference sequence). The CDR3 sequence is 13 residues long. CDR3 in DNA: TGTGCCAGTAGTATGGGGCGGAACACTGAAGCTTTCTTT. Encoded protein: CASSMGRNTEAFF.

The gene calls are TRBV19 and TRBJ2-3, with TRBD1 identical over 7 bases. Germline V CDR1 and CDR2: LNHDA, SQIVND (reference sequence). There are 18 residues in the CDR3. V dropped 4 bases and J dropped 2; count of bases not matched to a gene: 15. The CDR3 sequence is CASSKTRTAGTATDTQYF. CDR3 in DNA: TGTGCCAGTAGTAAAACGCGAACCGCCGGGACAGCCACAGATACGCAGTATTTT.

The chain has TRBV10-3 and TRBJ1-1, with D perhaps matching TRBD1 (5 bases). Germline values: CDR1 ENHRY, CDR2 SYGVKD. The CDR3 sequence is 13 residues long. Trimming removed 7 bases at V and 6 bases at J, with 15 bases between. CDR3 sequence reads: CAINTGEMAEAFF. CDR3 bases: TGTGCCATCAATACGGGGGAGATGGCTGAAGCTTTCTTT.

The chain combines TRBV5-4 with TRBJ1-1, with 8 bases lining up with TRBD1. The CDR3 covers 15 residues. J gave up 1 base and V 3 bases, and 5 bases lay outside the gene matches. Germline CDR1 is SGHNT and CDR2 is YYREEE (reference sequence). The CDR3 DNA follows: TGTGCCAGCAGCTGGGCGGGACAGGAGAACACTGAAGCTTTCTTT. It translates to CASSWAGQENTEAFF.

This chain connects TRBV6-5 to TRBJ1-2; 8 bases are shared with TRBD1. This CDR3 comprises 14 residues. V was clipped by 6 bases and J by 3 bases; unmatched bases: 6. Germline assignment: CDR1 MNHEY and CDR2 SVGAGI. The CDR3 nucleotides read TGTGCCAGCAGCTCCCCGGGACAGGACTATGGCTACACCTTC. Translated, it gives CASSSPGQDYGYTF.

This chain connects TRBV10-3 to TRBJ1-2; TRBD1 matches at 12 bases. Germline CDR1 and CDR2: ENHRY and SYGVKD. Trimming removed 7 bases from V and 8 bases from J; junction bases left unmatched: 8. The CDR3 runs to 14 residues. The CDR3 protein is CAINPGQGAKGYTF. CDR3 nucleotide sequence: TGTGCCATCAACCCGGGACAGGGGGCAAAAGGCTACACCTTC.

V usage is TRBV7-9 and J usage is TRBJ1-3, with TRBD1 matching 10 bases. The CDR3 length is 16 residues. Germline values: CDR1 SEHNR, CDR2 FQNEAQ (reference sequence). The ends lost 7 bases at V and 1 base at J; junction bases unmatched: 7. CDR3 sequence reads: CASTSGTGVSGNTIYF. In DNA, the CDR3 is TGTGCCAGCACATCCGGGACAGGGGTTTCTGGAAACACCATATATTTT.

This chain connects TRBV11-2 to TRBJ1-2; 9 bases line up with TRBD1. This CDR3 has 17 residues. CDR1 and CDR2 (germline): SGHAT, FQNNGV. J gave up 5 bases and V 3 bases, and 13 bases lay outside the gene matches. DNA for the CDR3: TGTGCCAGCAGCTTGGGGGACAGGGTTGTGGAGAAGTATGGCTACACCTTC. This gives the protein CASSLGDRVVEKYGYTF.

The rearrangement links TRBV9 to TRBJ1-2; the match to TRBD1 covers 8 bases. Germline values: CDR1 SGDLS, CDR2 YYNGEE. The CDR3 contains 17 residues. The junction had 13 bases not matched to a gene; V was cut back by 3 bases and J by 3 bases. For the CDR3, the DNA is TGTGCCAGCAGCGGTGGAATTTCCGGGACAGGACACTATGGCTACACCTTC. Its translation: CASSGGISGTGHYGYTF.

The chain uses TRBV6-6 and TRBJ1-1; 7 nucleotides match TRBD1. The CDR3 length is 14 residues. CDR1 is MNHNY, CDR2 SVGAGI, per germline (reference sequence). V shed 7 bases, J shed 4 bases, and the junction held 9 bases outside the gene matches. The CDR3 protein is CASTLKQGTTEAFF. Here the CDR3 DNA reads TGTGCCAGCACCCTGAAACAGGGGACCACTGAAGCTTTCTTT.

V and J are TRBV6-5 and TRBJ1-3, with D unresolved. Trimming pared 3 bases from V and 3 bases from J, leaving 9 bases between. Looked up from germline, CDR1 is MNHEY and CDR2 is SVGAGI. This CDR3 has 14 residues. The CDR3 reads CASSYEGRGNTIYF. CDR3 sequence (DNA): TGTGCCAGCAGTTATGAGGGCCGTGGAAACACCATATATTTT.

The rearrangement uses TRBV18 and TRBJ1-1; D uncertain. Trimming removed 3 bases from V and 4 bases from J, with 9 bases in between. The CDR3 runs to 13 residues. Germline loops: CDR1 KGHSH, CDR2 LQKENI. The CDR3 spells CASSPLAGTEAFF. In nucleotides, the CDR3 is TGTGCCAGCTCACCCCTTGCAGGCACTGAAGCTTTCTTT.